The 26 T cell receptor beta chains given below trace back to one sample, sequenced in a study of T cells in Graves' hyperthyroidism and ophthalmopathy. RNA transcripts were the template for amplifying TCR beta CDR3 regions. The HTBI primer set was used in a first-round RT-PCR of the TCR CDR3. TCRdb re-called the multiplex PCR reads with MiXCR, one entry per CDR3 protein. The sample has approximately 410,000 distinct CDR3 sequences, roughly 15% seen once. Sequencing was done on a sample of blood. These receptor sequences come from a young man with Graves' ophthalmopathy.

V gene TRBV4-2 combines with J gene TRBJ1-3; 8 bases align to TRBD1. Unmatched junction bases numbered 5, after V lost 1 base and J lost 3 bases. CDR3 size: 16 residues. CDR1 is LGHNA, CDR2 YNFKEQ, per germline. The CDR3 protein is CASSQGQTGDGNTIYF. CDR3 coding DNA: TGTGCCAGCAGCCAAGGCCAGACAGGGGATGGAAACACCATATATTTT.

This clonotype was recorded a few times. The CDR3 DNA is TGTGCCAGCAGTTACTCAGAGCAGGGCGGGAGTTCCTACGAGCAGTACTTC. The encoded protein is CASSYSEQGGSSYEQYF. This sequence joins TRBV6-5 and TRBJ2-7; 7 bases are shared with TRBD2. CDR3 length: 17 residues. Trimming cost V 0 bases and J 1 base; bases outside gene matches: 9. Germline V gives CDR1 MNHEY, CDR2 SVGAGI.

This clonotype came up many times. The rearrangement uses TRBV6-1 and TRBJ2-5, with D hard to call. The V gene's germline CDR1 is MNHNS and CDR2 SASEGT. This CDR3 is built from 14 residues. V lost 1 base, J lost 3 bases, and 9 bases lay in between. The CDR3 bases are TGTGCCAGCAGTGAAGGTGCCCCCGAAGAGACCCAGTACTTC. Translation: CASSEGAPEETQYF.

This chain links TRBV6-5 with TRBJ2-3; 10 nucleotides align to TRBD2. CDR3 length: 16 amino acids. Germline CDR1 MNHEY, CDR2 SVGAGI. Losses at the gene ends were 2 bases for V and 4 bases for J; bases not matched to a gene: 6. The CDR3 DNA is TGTGCCAGCAGTTACGGGGCTAGCGGGAGTGCAGATACGCAGTATTTT. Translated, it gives CASSYGASGSADTQYF.

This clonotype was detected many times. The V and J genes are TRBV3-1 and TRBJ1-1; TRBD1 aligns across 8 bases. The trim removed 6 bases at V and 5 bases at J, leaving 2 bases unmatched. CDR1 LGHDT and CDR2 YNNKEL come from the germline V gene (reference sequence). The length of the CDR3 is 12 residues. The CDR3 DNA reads TGTGCCAGCAGGACAGGGGAGACTGAAGCTTTCTTT. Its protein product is CASRTGETEAFF.

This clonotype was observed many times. The CDR3 reads CSAREGGRDGANVLTF. CDR3 coding DNA: TGCAGTGCTAGAGAAGGAGGGAGGGATGGGGCCAACGTCCTGACTTTC. The J gene is TRBJ2-6, the V gene TRBV20-1; 7 bases align to TRBD2. The CDR3 runs 16 residues. V lost 0 bases, J lost 3 bases, and 5 bases stayed unmatched. Germline assignment: CDR1 DFQATT and CDR2 SNEGSKA (reference sequence).

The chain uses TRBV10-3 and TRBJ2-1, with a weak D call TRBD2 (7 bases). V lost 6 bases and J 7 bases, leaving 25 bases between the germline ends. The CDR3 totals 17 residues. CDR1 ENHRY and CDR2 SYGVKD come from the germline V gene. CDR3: CAIRPGLPGGGGNEQFF. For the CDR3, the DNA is TGTGCCATCAGACCGGGACTACCGGGAGGAGGGGGGAATGAGCAGTTCTTC.

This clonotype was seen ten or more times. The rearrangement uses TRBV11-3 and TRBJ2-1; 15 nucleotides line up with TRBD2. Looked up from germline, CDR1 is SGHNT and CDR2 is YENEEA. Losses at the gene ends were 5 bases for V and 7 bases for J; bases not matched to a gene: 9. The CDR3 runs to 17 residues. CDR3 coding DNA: TGTGCCAGCAGCCCCCGTGGAGGACTAGCGGGGGGGAATGAGCAGTTCTTC. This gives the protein CASSPRGGLAGGNEQFF.

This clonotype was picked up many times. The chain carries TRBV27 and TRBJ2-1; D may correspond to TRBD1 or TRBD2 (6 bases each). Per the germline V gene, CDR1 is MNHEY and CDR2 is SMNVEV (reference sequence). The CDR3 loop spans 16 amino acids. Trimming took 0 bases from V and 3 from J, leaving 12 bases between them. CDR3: CASSLSGGLNYNEQFF. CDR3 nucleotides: TGTGCCAGCAGTTTATCAGGGGGACTGAACTACAATGAGCAGTTCTTC.

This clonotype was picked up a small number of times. The CDR3 DNA reads as TGTGCCAGCAGAACTAGCGGGGGGGCCGGCGAGCAGTACTTC. It yields the protein CASRTSGGAGEQYF. The chain uses TRBV27 and TRBJ2-7; 13 bases agree with TRBD2. With V trimmed by 6 bases and J by 6 bases, 5 bases remained unmatched. CDR1 is MNHEY, CDR2 SMNVEV, per germline (reference sequence). This CDR3 comprises 14 residues.

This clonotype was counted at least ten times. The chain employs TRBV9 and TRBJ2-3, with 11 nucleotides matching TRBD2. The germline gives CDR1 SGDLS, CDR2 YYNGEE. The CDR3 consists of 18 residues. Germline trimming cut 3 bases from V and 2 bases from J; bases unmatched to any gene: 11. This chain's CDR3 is CASSALSGGARLTDTQYF. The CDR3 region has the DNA TGTGCCAGCAGCGCGCTTAGCGGGGGGGCCCGACTCACAGATACGCAGTATTTT.

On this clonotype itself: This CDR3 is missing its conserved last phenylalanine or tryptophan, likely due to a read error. DNA of the CDR3: TGTGCCAGCAGTCCCCGGGACAGGGGCTACGAGCAGTACTCC. Its protein is CASSPRDRGYEQYS. The V call is TRBV12-3 or TRBV12-4, the J call TRBJ2-7; 10 bases agree with TRBD1. With 5 bases clipped from V and 3 bases from J, the junction kept 4 bases outside the gene matches. The CDR3 runs to 14 residues.

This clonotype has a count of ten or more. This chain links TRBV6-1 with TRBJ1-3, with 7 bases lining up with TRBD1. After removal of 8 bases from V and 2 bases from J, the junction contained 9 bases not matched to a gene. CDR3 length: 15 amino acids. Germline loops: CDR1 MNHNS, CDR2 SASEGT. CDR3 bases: TGTGCCAGCTTAAGACAGGGAGTGGCTGGAAACACCATATATTTT. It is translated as CASLRQGVAGNTIYF.

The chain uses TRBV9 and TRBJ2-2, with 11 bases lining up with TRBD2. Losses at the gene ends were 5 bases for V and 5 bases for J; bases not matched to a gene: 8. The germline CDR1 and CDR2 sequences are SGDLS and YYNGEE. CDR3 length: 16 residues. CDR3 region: CASRETSGRGTGELFF. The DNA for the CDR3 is TGTGCCAGCAGAGAAACTAGCGGGAGAGGAACCGGGGAGCTGTTTTTT.

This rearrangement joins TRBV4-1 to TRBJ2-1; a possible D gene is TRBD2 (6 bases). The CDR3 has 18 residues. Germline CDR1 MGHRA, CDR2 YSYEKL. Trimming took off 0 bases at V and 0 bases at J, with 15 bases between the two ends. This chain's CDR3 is CASSQDGSGRNSYNEQFF. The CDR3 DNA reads TGCGCCAGCAGCCAAGATGGTAGCGGACGCAACTCCTACAATGAGCAGTTCTTC.

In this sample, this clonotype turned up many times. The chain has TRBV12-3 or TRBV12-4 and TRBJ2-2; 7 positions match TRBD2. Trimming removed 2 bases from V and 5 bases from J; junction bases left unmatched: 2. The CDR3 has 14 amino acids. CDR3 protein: CASSLSGATGELFF. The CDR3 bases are TGTGCCAGCAGTTTAAGCGGGGCGACCGGGGAGCTGTTTTTT.

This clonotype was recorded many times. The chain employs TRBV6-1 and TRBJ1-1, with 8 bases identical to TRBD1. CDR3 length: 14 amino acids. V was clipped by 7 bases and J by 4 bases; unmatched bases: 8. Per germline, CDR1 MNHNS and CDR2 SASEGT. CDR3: CASIGTGFATEAFF. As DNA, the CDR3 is TGTGCCAGCATTGGGACAGGTTTTGCCACTGAAGCTTTCTTT.

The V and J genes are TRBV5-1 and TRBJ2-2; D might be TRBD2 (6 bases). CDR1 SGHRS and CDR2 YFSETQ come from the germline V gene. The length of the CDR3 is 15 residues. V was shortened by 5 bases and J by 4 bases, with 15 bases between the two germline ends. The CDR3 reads CASSSGTVGTGELFF. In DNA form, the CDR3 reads TGCGCCAGCAGTTCCGGGACTGTGGGCACCGGGGAGCTGTTTTTT.

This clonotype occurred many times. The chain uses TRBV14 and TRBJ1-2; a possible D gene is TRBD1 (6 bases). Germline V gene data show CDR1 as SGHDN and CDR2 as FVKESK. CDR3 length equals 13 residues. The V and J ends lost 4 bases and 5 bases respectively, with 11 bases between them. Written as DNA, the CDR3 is TGTGCCAGCAGCCTTGGACAGACTTATGGCTACACCTTC. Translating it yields CASSLGQTYGYTF.

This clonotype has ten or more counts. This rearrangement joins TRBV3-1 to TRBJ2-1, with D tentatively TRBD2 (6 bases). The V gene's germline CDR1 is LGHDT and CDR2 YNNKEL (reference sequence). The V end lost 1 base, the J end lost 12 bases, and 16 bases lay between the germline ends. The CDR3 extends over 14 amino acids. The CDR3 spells CASSQVIGLHPQFF. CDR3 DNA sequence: TGTGCCAGCAGCCAAGTCATCGGACTACATCCGCAGTTCTTC.

The CDR3 sequence: CASSIEGVRSYNEQFF. In DNA, the CDR3 is TGTGCCAGTAGTATAGAAGGAGTCCGCTCCTACAATGAGCAGTTCTTC. This chain links TRBV19 with TRBJ2-1, with D unresolved. V shed 0 bases and J shed 0 bases, with 9 bases lying between them. CDR1 LNHDA and CDR2 SQIVND come from the germline V gene (reference sequence). This CDR3 region has 16 residues.

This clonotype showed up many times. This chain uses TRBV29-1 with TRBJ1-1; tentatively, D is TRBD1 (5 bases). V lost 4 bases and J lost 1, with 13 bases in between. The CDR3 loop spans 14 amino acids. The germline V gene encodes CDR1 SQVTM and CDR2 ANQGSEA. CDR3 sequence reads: CSVAGKTANTEAFF. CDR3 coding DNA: TGCAGCGTTGCGGGAAAGACAGCGAACACTGAAGCTTTCTTT.

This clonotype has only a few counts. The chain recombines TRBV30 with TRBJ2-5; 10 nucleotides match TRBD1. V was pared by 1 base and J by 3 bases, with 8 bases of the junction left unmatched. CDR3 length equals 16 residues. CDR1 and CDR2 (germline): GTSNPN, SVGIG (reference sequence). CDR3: CAWSEVGQGVKETQYF. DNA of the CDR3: TGTGCCTGGAGTGAAGTTGGACAGGGGGTTAAAGAGACCCAGTACTTC.

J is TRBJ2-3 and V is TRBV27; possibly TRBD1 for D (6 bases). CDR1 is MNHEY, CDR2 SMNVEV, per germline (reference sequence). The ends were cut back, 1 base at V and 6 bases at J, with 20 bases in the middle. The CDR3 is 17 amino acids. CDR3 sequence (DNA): TGTGCCAGCAGTTTATGGGCCGGGACAAGTATAATGGATACGCAGTATTTT. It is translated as CASSLWAGTSIMDTQYF.

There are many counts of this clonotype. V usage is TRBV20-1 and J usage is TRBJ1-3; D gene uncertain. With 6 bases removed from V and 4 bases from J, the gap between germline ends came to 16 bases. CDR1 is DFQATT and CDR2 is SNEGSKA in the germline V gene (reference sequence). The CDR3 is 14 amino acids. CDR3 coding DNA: TGCAGTGCCTCGTATGGCCAGCCCGGAAACACCATATATTTT. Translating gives CSASYGQPGNTIYF.

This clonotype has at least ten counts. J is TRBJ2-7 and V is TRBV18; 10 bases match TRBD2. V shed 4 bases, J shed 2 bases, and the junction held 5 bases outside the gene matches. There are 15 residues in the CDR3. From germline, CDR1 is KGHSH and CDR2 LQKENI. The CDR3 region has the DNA TGTGCCAGCTCACTGGCCGGGACTAGCGCCTACGAGCAGTACTTC. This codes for CASSLAGTSAYEQYF.